The 15 T cell receptor beta chains given below trace back to one sample, sequenced in a study of blood T cell repertoires in COVID-19 (dated by TCRdb to 2018 to 2020). The library was produced with the immunoSEQ multiplex PCR assay. TCRdb took this table from immuneACCESS and kept in-frame rearrangements with V and J called. Such tables lack part of the clones; where checked against another copy, unresolved V genes explain under half of the gap, and the rest is unexplained. Present in this sample are under 200,000 clones, about 83% of which were seen just once. The ten largest account for approximately 3.3% of the sample. Sequencing was performed on peripheral blood. These receptors were collected from a man younger than 30 with active or convalescent COVID-19.

This clone was picked up a small number of times. This chain connects TRBV4-1 to TRBJ2-7, with 8 positions matching TRBD1. In germline, CDR1 is MGHRA, CDR2 YSYEKL. J gave up 3 bases and V 4 bases, and 2 bases lay outside the gene matches. This CDR3 has 13 residues. In DNA form, the CDR3 reads TGCGCCAGCAGCCTCGGGACAGGCTACGAGCAGTACGTC. Translating it yields CASSLGTGYEQYV.

The chain uses TRBV6-5 and TRBJ2-1; 12 bases fit TRBD2. Losses at the gene ends were 2 bases for V and 3 bases for J; bases not matched to a gene: 2. This CDR3 is 16 amino acids long. Germline V CDR1 and CDR2: MNHEY, SVGAGI. The DNA of the CDR3 is TGTGCCAGCAGTTACCTAGCGGGGGGGGTCTACAATGAGCAGTTCTTC. Translating it yields CASSYLAGGVYNEQFF.

V and J are TRBV10-3 and TRBJ1-6; D uncertain. Trimming shortened V by 6 bases and J by 0 bases, and 21 bases separated the two germline ends. Germline V gives CDR1 ENHRY, CDR2 SYGVKD. CDR3 length: 19 residues. CDR3 coding DNA: TGTGCCATCAGCGAGGCCGGTAGCGAGTTTAGCTCCTATAATTCACCCCTCCACTTT. Its protein product is CAISEAGSEFSSYNSPLHF.

This clone showed up just once. This chain links TRBV7-9 with TRBJ1-1; perhaps TRBD1 as D (5 bases). This CDR3 has 12 amino acids. With 4 bases removed from V and 10 bases from J, the gap between germline ends came to 13 bases. Germline CDR1 and CDR2: SEHNR and FQNEAQ (reference sequence). In nucleotides, the CDR3 is TGTGCCAGCAGCTCCTACCAGGGTGGAGCTTTCTTT. Amino acids: CASSSYQGGAFF.

The chain employs TRBV14 and TRBJ2-5; TRBD1 matches at 7 bases. The junction had 12 bases not matched to a gene; V was cut back by 0 bases and J by 5 bases. The germline gives CDR1 SGHDN, CDR2 FVKESK. The CDR3 runs 17 residues. CDR3 residues: CASSQEAGTGERETQYF. DNA for the CDR3: TGTGCCAGCAGCCAAGAGGCTGGTACAGGGGAAAGGGAGACCCAGTACTTC.

Ten or more counts support this clone. The chain has TRBV24-1 and TRBJ1-1; 9 nucleotides agree with TRBD1. J was trimmed by 9 bases and V by 2 bases; bases with no gene match: 6. The CDR3 consists of 14 residues. The germline CDR1 and CDR2 sequences are KGHDR and SFDVKD. CDR3 sequence: CATSDSTGGRKAFF. The DNA for the CDR3 is TGTGCCACCAGTGATTCCACAGGGGGCAGGAAAGCTTTCTTT.

This chain connects TRBV5-1 to TRBJ2-7; 7 nucleotides align to TRBD1. Germline V lookup: CDR1 SGHRS, CDR2 YFSETQ. This CDR3 spans 14 amino acids. J gave up 2 bases and V 0 bases, and 2 bases lay outside the gene matches. CDR3 in amino acids: CASSLGDRAYEQYV. The CDR3 nucleotides read TGCGCCAGCAGCTTGGGGGACAGAGCCTACGAGCAGTACGTC.

This clone was picked up a small number of times. This chain joins TRBV6-6 and TRBJ2-3; maybe TRBD1 (7 bases). V was pared by 11 bases and J by 0 bases, with 12 bases between. The germline V gene has CDR1 MNHNY and CDR2 SVGAGI (reference sequence). This CDR3 has 13 amino acids. CDR3 sequence (DNA): TGTGCCGCCGGGGGACAGAGCACAGATACGCAGTATTTT. This codes for CAAGGQSTDTQYF.

The genes are TRBV12-3 or TRBV12-4 and TRBJ1-4; no definite D call. The CDR3 extends over 12 amino acids. Between the trimmed V and J ends, which lost 4 bases and 10 bases, there was a span of 10 bases. The CDR3 loop is CASSYRGLKLFF. For the CDR3, the DNA is TGTGCCAGCAGTTACCGCGGGTTAAAACTGTTTTTT.

This clone came up once. The CDR3 region is CASSTQGGNTEAFF. The CDR3 nucleotides are TGCGCCAGCAGCACACAAGGGGGCAACACTGAAGCTTTCTTT. The V call is TRBV5-1, the J call TRBJ1-1, with 7 bases that match TRBD1. The CDR3 runs 14 residues. The trim removed 4 bases at V and 2 bases at J, leaving 5 bases unmatched. CDR1 and CDR2 from the germline V gene are SGHRS and YFSETQ.

The rearrangement uses TRBV7-9 and TRBJ2-3, with 7 bases identical to TRBD1. The CDR3 runs to 15 residues. With V trimmed by 5 bases and J by 0 bases, 5 bases remained unmatched. From germline, CDR1 is SEHNR and CDR2 FQNEAQ (reference sequence). CDR3 in amino acids: CASSPGTASTDTQYF. CDR3 nucleotide sequence: TGTGCCAGCAGCCCCGGGACAGCCAGCACAGATACGCAGTATTTT.

The rearrangement uses TRBV3-1 (or the pseudogene TRBV3-2) and TRBJ1-2; 9 bases line up with TRBD1. The trim removed 2 bases at V and 7 bases at J, leaving 11 bases unmatched. CDR3 length equals 16 residues. Per germline, CDR1 LGHDT and CDR2 YNNKEL (reference sequence). The CDR3 loop reads CASSQLIDRGFGGYTF. CDR3 in DNA: TGTGCCAGCAGCCAACTTATCGACAGGGGGTTCGGTGGCTACACCTTC.

The rearrangement joins TRBV18 to TRBJ1-5; D might be TRBD1 (6 bases). Germline CDR1 KGHSH, CDR2 LQKENI. The length of the CDR3 is 14 residues. V was shortened by 10 bases and J by 2 bases, with 15 bases between the two germline ends. Here the CDR3 DNA reads TGTGCCATAGACAGGATTTCTGGCAATCAGCCCCAGCATTTT. Translated, it gives CAIDRISGNQPQHF.

This rearrangement joins TRBV14 to TRBJ1-1, with a weak D call TRBD1 (5 bases). V lost 0 bases to trimming and J lost 3 bases, with 14 bases between them. This CDR3 region has 16 residues. CDR1 SGHDN and CDR2 FVKESK come from the germline V gene. CDR3 amino acids: CASSQDVGGVYTEAFF. The CDR3 nucleotides are TGTGCCAGCAGCCAAGATGTGGGAGGGGTATACACTGAAGCTTTCTTT. The full variable domain, in which reference TRBV14 and TRBJ1-1 provide the parts outside the CDR3, is EAGVTQFPSHSVIEKGQTVTLRCDPISGHDNLYWYRRVMGKEIKFLLHFVKESKQDESGMPNNRFLAERTGGTYSTLKVQPAELEDSGVYFCASSQDVGGVYTEAFFGQGTRLTVV.

The V and J genes are TRBV7-6 and TRBJ2-3; 7 bases are a match to TRBD2. CDR3 length: 20 residues. Losses at the gene ends were 3 bases for V and 0 bases for J; bases not matched to a gene: 18. Germline V CDR1 and CDR2: SGHVS, FNYEAQ. The CDR3 DNA sequence: TGTGCCAGCAGCTTGCCGGGACTATTGCTTCCTCAAACTAGCACAGATACGCAGTATTTT. Protein sequence: CASSLPGLLLPQTSTDTQYF.